These 12 T cell receptor beta chains were all obtained from the same sample, sequenced in a study of T-cell memory formation after mild COVID-19 (dated by TCRdb to about 2021). Library preparation used 5' RACE. For sequencing, an Illumina NovaSeq 6000 was employed. TCRdb itself trimmed the public reads at Q25 with fastp, ran MiXCR and retained productive beta chains. All rows with the same CDR3 protein become a single entry with the most common DNA and genes. Within this sample are about 160,000 distinct CDR3 sequences, with 31% of them counted one time only. Around 11% of the sample is held by the ten biggest clonotypes. Sequencing was performed on PBMCs or a T cell subset sorted from them (not recorded which). All receptors come from an adult woman who had mild COVID-19 (a few samples of this study predate the infection). The sample titles of this study are shuffled in the database, so cell type and time point are left out; the donor was told from shared clones.

Only one count was recorded for this clonotype. The J gene is TRBJ1-1, the V gene TRBV7-9; D is unclear. Per germline, CDR1 SEHNR and CDR2 FQNEAQ (reference sequence). Trimming left V 6 bases short and J 8 bases short, with 13 bases between. The CDR3 runs 12 residues. The CDR3 region is CASRHRGPEAFF. CDR3 in DNA: TGTGCCAGCAGACATCGTGGGCCCGAAGCTTTCTTT.

This clonotype occurred a few times. The chain employs TRBV24-1 and TRBJ2-2, with 7 bases aligning to TRBD1. Unmatched junction bases numbered 7, after V lost 3 bases and J lost 4 bases. From germline, CDR1 is KGHDR and CDR2 SFDVKD. The CDR3 has 16 residues. Here the CDR3 reads CATSDLRQGSTGELFF. The DNA of the CDR3 is TGTGCCACCAGTGATCTAAGACAGGGTAGCACCGGGGAGCTGTTTTTT.

The J gene is TRBJ2-7, the V gene TRBV6-1; TRBD1 agrees at 8 bases. CDR1 is MNHNS and CDR2 is SASEGT in the germline V gene. The length of the CDR3 is 15 residues. J was trimmed by 0 bases and V by 3 bases; bases with no gene match: 4. CDR3 in amino acids: CASSDRDRTSYEQYF. The CDR3, as DNA: TGTGCCAGCAGTGACAGGGACAGGACCTCCTACGAGCAGTACTTC.

The chain joins TRBV5-1 to TRBJ2-5, with a tentative D call TRBD2 (5 bases). The CDR3 has 16 residues. CDR1 is SGHRS and CDR2 is YFSETQ in the germline V gene. V lost 1 base and J 4 bases, leaving 17 bases between the germline ends. CDR3 in amino acids: CASSLNVGTRGETQYF. CDR3 sequence (DNA): TGCGCCAGCAGCTTGAATGTTGGCACCCGGGGAGAGACCCAGTACTTC.

The sample holds a few counts of this clonotype. The V and J genes are TRBV7-9 and TRBJ2-1; 9 bases are shared with TRBD2. The CDR3 is 17 amino acids. Germline CDR1 is SEHNR and CDR2 is FQNEAQ (reference sequence). V gave up 5 bases and J gave up 0 bases; unmatched junction bases: 8. The CDR3 loop reads CASSVRLAESSYNEQFF. The CDR3 DNA reads TGTGCCAGCAGCGTTCGACTAGCGGAGAGCTCCTACAATGAGCAGTTCTTC.

The chain has TRBV7-3 and TRBJ2-5; D is tentatively TRBD1 or TRBD2 (6 bases each). V was clipped by 4 bases and J by 3 bases, with 9 bases between them. CDR3 length equals 13 residues. In germline, CDR1 is SGHTA, CDR2 FQGTGA. CDR3 sequence: CASSWGAKETQYF. The CDR3 nucleotides read TGTGCCAGCAGCTGGGGGGCCAAAGAGACCCAGTACTTC.

The chain has TRBV7-9 and TRBJ2-1, with a possible D match to TRBD2 (7 bases). The CDR3 runs 15 residues. With 6 bases removed from V and 4 bases from J, the gap between germline ends came to 16 bases. Germline V CDR1 and CDR2: SEHNR, FQNEAQ (reference sequence). The CDR3 DNA follows: TGTGCCAGCAGACCCCGGGGGGCAGGGTACAATGAGCAGTTCTTC. It codes for CASRPRGAGYNEQFF.

This clonotype was recorded a few times. The chain is built from TRBV6-6 and TRBJ2-7; D is possibly TRBD1 or TRBD2 (5 bases each). Per germline, CDR1 MNHNY and CDR2 SVGAGI (reference sequence). The CDR3 consists of 11 residues. Trimming cost V 10 bases and J 0 bases, with 7 bases left between them. The CDR3 loop reads CATGTSYEQYF. CDR3 bases: TGTGCCACCGGGACCTCCTACGAGCAGTACTTC.

This clonotype was picked up a small number of times. The chain is built from TRBV6-5 and TRBJ1-4; tentative D call: TRBD1 (5 bases). CDR3 length equals 15 residues. Germline CDR1 is MNHEY and CDR2 is SVGAGI. Between the trimmed V and J ends, which lost 5 bases and 6 bases, there was a span of 16 bases. The CDR3 bases are TGTGCCAGCAGTGAGACCGGGGCGCCCTATGAAAAACTGTTTTTT. It codes for CASSETGAPYEKLFF.

This chain uses TRBV4-2 with TRBJ2-5; TRBD2 matches at 7 bases. The ends lost 0 bases at V and 1 base at J; junction bases unmatched: 5. The CDR3 length is 16 residues. Per germline, CDR1 LGHNA and CDR2 YNFKEQ. In DNA, the CDR3 is TGTGCCAGCAGCCAAGATCTGGCTAGCGGCCAAGAGACCCAGTACTTC. Its translation is CASSQDLASGQETQYF.

The chain links TRBV29-1 to TRBJ1-1; perhaps TRBD1 as D (5 bases). Germline assignment: CDR1 SQVTM and CDR2 ANQGSEA. Deletions cut 7 bases from V and 12 bases from J, with 15 bases between. The CDR3 is 10 amino acids. The CDR3 DNA reads as TGCAGCGCCGCGCGGGACTCCACTTTCTTT. As protein: CSAARDSTFF.

This clonotype came up a few times. The chain couples TRBV6-5 to TRBJ2-1; no firm D call. Trimming left V 4 bases short and J 4 bases short, with 14 bases between. The CDR3 covers 15 residues. Germline loops: CDR1 MNHEY, CDR2 SVGAGI. The CDR3 region is CASSSDGRGYNEQFF. The CDR3 bases are TGTGCCAGCAGTTCCGATGGTCGTGGGTACAATGAGCAGTTCTTC.